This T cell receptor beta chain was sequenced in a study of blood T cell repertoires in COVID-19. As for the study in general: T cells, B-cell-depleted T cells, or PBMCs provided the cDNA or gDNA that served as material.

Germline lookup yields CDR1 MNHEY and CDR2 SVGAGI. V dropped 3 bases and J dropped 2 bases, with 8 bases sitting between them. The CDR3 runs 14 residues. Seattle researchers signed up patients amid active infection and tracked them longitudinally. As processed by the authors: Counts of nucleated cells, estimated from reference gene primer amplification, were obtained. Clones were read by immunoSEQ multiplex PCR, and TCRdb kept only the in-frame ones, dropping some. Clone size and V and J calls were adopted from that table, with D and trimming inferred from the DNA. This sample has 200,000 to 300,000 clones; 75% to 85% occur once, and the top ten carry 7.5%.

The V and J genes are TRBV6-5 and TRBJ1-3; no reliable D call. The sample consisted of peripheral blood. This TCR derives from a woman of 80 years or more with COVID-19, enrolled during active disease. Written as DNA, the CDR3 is TGTGCCAGCAGTTATAGACAAACTGGAAACACCATATATTTT. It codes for CASSYRQTGNTIYF.